This TCR beta chain was found in a study of cytomegalovirus exposure and HLA in healthy donors. Findings and limits, study-wide: Analyzed later, most CMV-associated TCR beta chains appeared HLA-restricted. Previously analyzed data showed that most TCR beta V segments were productive at a frequency of about 87% or about 30%. Donors were assumed by presence/absence analyses to have roughly uniform sequencing depth.

Researchers ran the PCR with 60 Vbeta and 13 Jbeta primers. The table came from immunoSEQ multiplex PCR; TCRdb's copy has only in-frame clones and leaves some out. The data hold 80,000 to 100,000 clones, with around 67% observed a single time. Turning to this clone: No antigen is known for it.

CDR1 LNHDA and CDR2 SQIVND come from the germline V gene (reference sequence). The CDR3 length is 13 residues. Trimming removed 10 bases at V and 3 bases at J, with 13 bases between. The sequence was obtained from a man aged 50 to 59 in good health and CMV-seronegative. Sequenced sample: PBMCs. This chain uses TRBV19 with TRBJ1-5, with unresolved D. Here the CDR3 reads CATTGSLNQPQHF. The CDR3 region has the DNA TGTGCCACTACGGGAAGCCTCAATCAGCCCCAGCATTTT.